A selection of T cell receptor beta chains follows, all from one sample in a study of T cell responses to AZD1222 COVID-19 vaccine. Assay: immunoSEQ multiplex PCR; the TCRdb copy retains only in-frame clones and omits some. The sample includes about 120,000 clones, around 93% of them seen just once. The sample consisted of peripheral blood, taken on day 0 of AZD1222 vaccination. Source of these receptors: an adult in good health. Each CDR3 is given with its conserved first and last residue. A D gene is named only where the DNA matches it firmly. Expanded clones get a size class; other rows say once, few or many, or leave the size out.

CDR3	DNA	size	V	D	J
CASRTGVGEQFF	TGTGCCAGCAGGACAGGGGTCGGTGAGCAGTTCTTC	NA	TRBV6-5	TRBD1	TRBJ2-1
CAISESLSPGPNEQFF	TGTGCCATCAGTGAGTCGTTGAGTCCCGGACCCAATGAGCAGTTCTTC	NA	TRBV10-3	NA	TRBJ2-1
CSVDPAQGGDTQYF	TGCAGCGTTGATCCGGCTCAGGGAGGAGATACGCAGTATTTT	NA	TRBV29-1	NA	TRBJ2-3
CASSHRDSGNTIYF	TGTGCCAGTAGTCACAGGGACTCTGGAAACACCATATATTTT	NA	TRBV19	NA	TRBJ1-3
CASSLGQTGPGQLSLWQFF	TGTGCCAGCAGTCTGGGGCAGACTGGGCCCGGCCAACTTTCTTTATGGCAGTTCTTC	NA	TRBV9	NA	TRBJ2-1
CASSQTDRGNEKLFF	TGTGCCAGCAGCCAAACGGACAGGGGCAATGAAAAACTGTTTTTT	once	TRBV3-1/TRBV3-2	TRBD1	TRBJ1-4
CASSRRSTGTYEQYF	TGTGCCAGCAGCCGTAGATCGACAGGGACCTACGAGCAGTACTTC	NA	TRBV7-9	TRBD1	TRBJ2-7
CASTPSGLAGGKFLYEQYF	TGTGCCAGCACCCCCTCAGGACTAGCGGGGGGAAAGTTTCTATACGAGCAGTACTTC	once	TRBV2	TRBD2	TRBJ2-7
CASSADRDGYGYTF	TGTGCCAGTAGTGCCGACAGGGACGGCTATGGCTACACCTTC	NA	TRBV19	TRBD1	TRBJ1-2
CASSHRERNEQFF	TGTGCCAGCAGTCACCGGGAAAGGAATGAGCAGTTCTTC	NA	TRBV6-2/TRBV6-3	NA	TRBJ2-1
CAITPGSVDGYTF	TGTGCCATTACCCCGGGCAGTGTCGACGGCTACACCTTC	NA	TRBV10-3	NA	TRBJ1-2
CASSLGGTGSNQPQHF	TGTGCCAGCAGCTTGGGTGGCACAGGTAGCAATCAGCCCCAGCATTTT	NA	TRBV5-6	NA	TRBJ1-5
CATSAEPGTEAFF	TGTGCCACCAGTGCAGAACCGGGCACTGAAGCTTTCTTT	NA	TRBV24-1	NA	TRBJ1-1
CASSFEGDRGYNEQFF	TGTGCCAGCAGCTTTGAAGGGGACAGGGGCTACAATGAGCAGTTCTTC	NA	TRBV11-3	TRBD1	TRBJ2-1
CASSFNEQFF	TGTGCCAGCAGTTTCAATGAGCAGTTCTTC	NA	TRBV28	NA	TRBJ2-1
CASRWGYFDGYTF	TGTGCCAGCAGATGGGGATACTTTGACGGCTACACCTTC	NA	TRBV12-3/TRBV12-4	NA	TRBJ1-2
CASSSSGLLDTQYF	TGTGCCAGCAGTTCCTCAGGACTGTTAGATACGCAGTATTTT	NA	TRBV6-2/TRBV6-3	NA	TRBJ2-3
CASSQGGPATFFYGYTF	TGCGCCAGCAGCCAAGGGGGGCCGGCAACATTCTTTTATGGCTACACCTTC	NA	TRBV4-3	NA	TRBJ1-2
CASSFHTITGGTYEQYF	TGTGCCAGCAGTTTCCACACCATTACAGGGGGGACCTACGAGCAGTACTTC	NA	TRBV27	TRBD1	TRBJ2-7
CASSPAGYGYTF	TGTGCCAGCAGCCCAGCCGGGTATGGCTACACCTTC	NA	TRBV28	NA	TRBJ1-2
CASSLVSDEQFF	TGTGCCAGCAGCTTAGTTAGTGATGAGCAGTTCTTC	NA	TRBV7-9	NA	TRBJ2-1
CASSEVGSGANVLTF	TGTGCCAGTAGTGAGGTGGGCTCTGGGGCCAACGTCCTGACTTTC	NA	TRBV19	NA	TRBJ2-6
CASSVGGSDNEQFF	TGTGCCAGCAGCGTAGGGGGGAGTGACAATGAGCAGTTCTTC	NA	TRBV9	NA	TRBJ2-1
CASSQEVRGGSQPQHF	TGCGCCAGCAGCCAAGAGGTGAGGGGGGGCTCCCAGCCCCAGCATTTT	NA	TRBV4-1	NA	TRBJ1-5
CASSRVENTEAFF	TGTGCCAGCAGTCGGGTTGAGAACACTGAAGCTTTCTTT	NA	TRBV2	NA	TRBJ1-1
CASSLEDIPNTEAFF	TGTGCCAGCAGCTTGGAAGACATCCCTAACACTGAAGCTTTCTTT	NA	TRBV7-6	NA	TRBJ1-1
CASSFEDYNEQFF	TGTGCCAGCAGTTTTGAGGACTACAATGAGCAGTTCTTC	NA	TRBV27	NA	TRBJ2-1
CASSPGDREFEQYF	TGCGCCAGCTCACCAGGAGACAGGGAATTCGAGCAGTACTTC	once	TRBV5-1	TRBD1	TRBJ2-7
CASSLVGTYPYNEQFF	TGTGCCAGCAGCTTAGTTGGGACTTATCCTTACAATGAGCAGTTCTTC	NA	TRBV11-2	NA	TRBJ2-1
CASSLGRLAVGQETQYF	TGTGCCAGCAGTTTGGGGCGACTAGCGGTGGGCCAAGAGACCCAGTACTTC	NA	TRBV28	TRBD2	TRBJ2-5
CASSLHTDTQYF	TGTGCCAGCAGCTTACACACAGATACGCAGTATTTT	once	TRBV11-2	NA	TRBJ2-3
CSASVREKGTDTQYF	TGCAGTGCTAGTGTCCGGGAGAAAGGGACAGATACGCAGTATTTT	NA	TRBV20-1	NA	TRBJ2-3
CASSPQPDYEQYF	TGCGCCAGCAGCCCCCAACCCGATTACGAGCAGTACTTC	NA	TRBV4-3	NA	TRBJ2-7
CASSPTSNAGELFF	TGTGCCAGCAGCCCCACTAGCAATGCCGGGGAGCTGTTTTTT	NA	TRBV7-9	NA	TRBJ2-2
CSASSGALGDYGYTF	TGCAGTGCTAGTTCAGGGGCCCTCGGGGACTATGGCTACACCTTC	NA	TRBV20-1	NA	TRBJ1-2
CASSQTGGQGVTEAFF	TGCGCCAGCAGCCAAACAGGGGGACAGGGGGTCACTGAAGCTTTCTTT	NA	TRBV4-3	TRBD1	TRBJ1-1
CARHDNRGLNTEAFF	TGTGCCAGGCACGACAACAGGGGGTTGAACACTGAAGCTTTCTTT	NA	TRBV11-2	TRBD1	TRBJ1-1
CASSLADGGELFF	TGTGCCAGCAGCTTGGCCGACGGCGGGGAGCTGTTTTTT	few	TRBV5-5	NA	TRBJ2-2
CASSARRGGAYNEQFF	TGCGCCAGCAGCGCTCGGCGGGGGGGAGCCTACAATGAGCAGTTCTTC	NA	TRBV10-1	TRBD2	TRBJ2-1
CASSPERGAGNYGYTF	TGTGCCAGCTCACCAGAGCGGGGCGCAGGGAACTATGGCTACACCTTC	NA	TRBV18	NA	TRBJ1-2
CASSDSGVQYF	TGCGCCAGCAGTGATTCTGGGGTGCAGTACTTC	NA	TRBV10-1	NA	TRBJ2-7
CASSITGTGYGYTF	TGTGCCAGCAGTATAACCGGGACAGGCTATGGCTACACCTTC	NA	TRBV27	TRBD1	TRBJ1-2
CASSLEGSYNEQFF	TGTGCCAGCAGCTTAGAGGGGTCCTACAATGAGCAGTTCTTC	once	TRBV7-7	NA	TRBJ2-1
CASSLIFPGTSGLYEQYF	TGTGCCAGCAGCTTAATTTTCCCCGGGACTAGCGGTCTCTACGAGCAGTACTTC	NA	TRBV11-2	TRBD2	TRBJ2-7
CASSPPGQTYEQYF	TGTGCCAGCTCACCACCGGGACAGACCTACGAGCAGTACTTC	NA	TRBV18	TRBD1	TRBJ2-7
CSVEVDKPNTEAFF	TGCAGCGTTGAAGTGGACAAACCGAACACTGAAGCTTTCTTT	NA	TRBV29-1	NA	TRBJ1-1
CATSDLAGDVSDEQFF	TGTGCCACCAGTGATTTGGCAGGGGACGTTTCGGATGAGCAGTTCTTC	NA	TRBV24-1	NA	TRBJ2-1
CASSGGANQPQHF	TGCGCCAGCAGTGGCGGAGCGAATCAGCCCCAGCATTTT	NA	TRBV10-1	NA	TRBJ1-5
CASSQDSGENTEAFF	TGCGCCAGCAGCCAAGATTCAGGGGAGAACACTGAAGCTTTCTTT	NA	TRBV4-1	NA	TRBJ1-1
CAWGGDTIFGNTIYF	TGTGCCTGGGGTGGGGACACCATTTTCGGAAACACCATATATTTT	NA	TRBV30	NA	TRBJ1-3
CASFPALNTEAFF	TGTGCCAGCTTTCCGGCTTTGAACACTGAAGCTTTCTTT	once	TRBV7-8	NA	TRBJ1-1
CASSIGLGQPQHF	TGTGCCAGTAGTATAGGGTTAGGACAGCCCCAGCATTTT	NA	TRBV19	NA	TRBJ1-5
CASSLDITFYGYTF	TGTGCCAGCAGCTTAGATATAACGTTCTATGGCTACACCTTC	NA	TRBV7-2	NA	TRBJ1-2